This T cell receptor beta chain was found in a study of graft-versus-host responses after intestinal transplantation. As for the study in general: Each recipient received a multivisceral, liver-intestinal, or isolated intestinal graft. The study, taken as a whole, reports: HvG clone declines early post-transplant were associated with peak circulating GvH levels.

As to this clone: Its target is unknown.

The assay was immunoSEQ multiplex PCR, and TCRdb's table has in-frame clones only and misses some. The sample has some 39,000 clones, around 92% seen once. The clonotype originates from a human patient who received an intestinal transplant, so some T cells may come from the graft donor. The starting material was PBMCs, obtained approximately 270 days after transplant.

The CDR3 region is CASTPGAAHEQYF. The CDR3 DNA is TGTGCCAGCACCCCGGGGGCAGCCCACGAGCAGTACTTC. V usage is TRBV7-9 and J usage is TRBJ2-7, with D possibly called TRBD1 or TRBD2 (6 bases each). Germline values: CDR1 SEHNR, CDR2 FQNEAQ (reference sequence). V was cut by 7 bases and J by 5 bases, with 15 bases left in between. The CDR3 is 13 amino acids.